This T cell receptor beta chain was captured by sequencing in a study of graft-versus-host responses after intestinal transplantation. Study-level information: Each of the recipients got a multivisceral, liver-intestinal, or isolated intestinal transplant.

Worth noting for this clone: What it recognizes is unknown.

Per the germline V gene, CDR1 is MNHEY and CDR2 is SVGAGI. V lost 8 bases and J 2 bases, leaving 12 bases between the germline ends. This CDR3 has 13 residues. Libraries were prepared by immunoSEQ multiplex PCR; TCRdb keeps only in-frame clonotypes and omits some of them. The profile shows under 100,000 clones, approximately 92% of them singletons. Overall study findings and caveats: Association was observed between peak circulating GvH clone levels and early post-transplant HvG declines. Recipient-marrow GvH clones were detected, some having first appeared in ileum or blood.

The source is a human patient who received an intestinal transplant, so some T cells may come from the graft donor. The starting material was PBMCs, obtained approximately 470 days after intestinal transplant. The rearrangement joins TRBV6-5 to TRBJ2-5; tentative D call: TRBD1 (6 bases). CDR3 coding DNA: TGTGCCAGCCGAGGACAGACACAAGAGACCCAGTACTTC. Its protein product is CASRGQTQETQYF.